This is a list of T cell receptor beta chains from one sample in a study of blood T cell repertoires in COVID-19. The data were produced by immunoSEQ multiplex PCR, yet TCRdb's version contains in-frame clones alone and is incomplete. Here the sample spans under 200,000 clones, around 88% being singletons. Source material: peripheral blood. The receptors shown here come from a woman in her seventies who had recovered from COVID-19. Both conserved end residues are part of each CDR3. The order of the fields is clone size, D gene, J gene, V gene, CDR3 DNA, CDR3 protein. D genes are given only for firm matches. The size of a clone is reported for some rows only, either as once, few or many, or as a class for expanded clones.

>.|.|TRBJ2-7|TRBV9
TGTGCCAGCAGCCGGCAGGGGCTCCGGAACTACGAGCAGTACTTC
CASSRQGLRNYEQYF
>.|.|TRBJ1-3|TRBV3-1/TRBV3-2
TGTGCCAGCAGCCGAGGCAGCCGAAACACCATATATTTT
CASSRGSRNTIYF
>.|TRBD1|TRBJ1-1|TRBV28
TGTGCCAGCAGTTTATCCCCGGGACAGGAAGCTTTCTTT
CASSLSPGQEAFF
>.|.|TRBJ1-3|TRBV2
TGTGCCAGCAATGGGCAATTCTCTGGAAACACCATATATTTT
CASNGQFSGNTIYF
>.|.|TRBJ1-1|TRBV12-3/TRBV12-4
TGTGCCAGCGGAGCGTGGGGGGGCACTGAAGCTTTCTTT
CASGAWGGTEAFF
>once|.|TRBJ1-1|TRBV5-1
TGCGCCAGCAGCCCCCGGACAGCCTCGAACACTGAAGCTTTCTTT
CASSPRTASNTEAFF
>once|.|TRBJ1-1|TRBV10-3
TGTGCCATCAGGGACACAGGCGTCCACGAAGCTTTCTTT
CAIRDTGVHEAFF
>once|.|TRBJ2-7|TRBV10-3
TGTGCCATCAGTGCTGGGCAGGGGAGCTCCTACGAGCAGTACTTC
CAISAGQGSSYEQYF
>.|.|TRBJ1-2|TRBV4-2
TGTGCCAGCAGCCAAGGGGGGGGCCCAAACTATGGCTACACCTTC
CASSQGGGPNYGYTF
>few|.|TRBJ2-3|TRBV9
TGTGCCAGCAGCCTCGCGGGCCCAGATACGCAGTATTTT
CASSLAGPDTQYF
>once|.|TRBJ1-6|TRBV5-1
TGCGCCAGCAGCTTGGGAGGGAGCTCCTATAATTCACCCCTCCACTTT
CASSLGGSSYNSPLHF
>.|.|TRBJ1-2|TRBV9
TGTGCCAGCACCCTTGCCCGAGCTAACTATGGCTACACCTTC
CASTLARANYGYTF
>.|.|TRBJ2-7|TRBV5-4
TGTGCCAGCAGCTTGGGGGGGTTGGGGGCCGAGCAGTACTTC
CASSLGGLGAEQYF
>.|.|TRBJ2-2|TRBV5-4
TGTGCCAGCAGCTTGTGGGGATGGGGGACTGAGAACACCGGGGAGCTGTTTTTT
CASSLWGWGTENTGELFF
>few|.|TRBJ2-5|TRBV30
TGTGCCTGGAGTGCCCGTCCCCACAGGGCCCAAGAGACCCAGTACTTC
CAWSARPHRAQETQYF
>.|TRBD1|TRBJ1-4|TRBV30
TGTGCCTGGAGTGTACGGGCAAAGGGGGGCAGGGGGATTTTT
CAWSVRAKGGRGIF
>.|TRBD1|TRBJ1-6|TRBV6-5
TGTGCCAGCAGTTCGACAGGGCTGACTAATTCACCCCTCCACTTT
CASSSTGLTNSPLHF
>.|.|TRBJ2-6|TRBV19
TGTGCCAGTAGTCCCCGGACAACTGGGGCCAACGTCCTGACTTTC
CASSPRTTGANVLTF
>.|.|TRBJ1-5|TRBV7-2
TGTGCCAGCAGCTTAGAAGTCGACAGGAATCAGCCCCAGCATTTT
CASSLEVDRNQPQHF
>.|.|TRBJ2-2|TRBV18
TGTGCCAGCTCACCCAACGGCAGGGGCACCGGGGAGCTGTTTTTT
CASSPNGRGTGELFF
>.|.|TRBJ2-5|TRBV4-1
TGCGCCAGCAGCCAAGCTATGTCCAGCATCGGGGAGACCCAGTACTTC
CASSQAMSSIGETQYF
>once|.|TRBJ2-7|TRBV5-6
TGTGCCAGCAGCTTGGCCCCGGGGACAACCTACGAGCAGTACTTC
CASSLAPGTTYEQYF
>.|.|TRBJ1-2|TRBV3-1/TRBV3-2
TGTGCCAGCAGCTATCCGGGGGTGAAGTATGGCTACACCTTC
CASSYPGVKYGYTF
>once|TRBD1|TRBJ1-1|TRBV11-2
TGTGCCAGCAGCCCGAGGAGGACAGGCCAAGAGGAAGCTTTCTTT
CASSPRRTGQEEAFF
>.|TRBD1|TRBJ2-7|TRBV4-3
TGCGCCAGCAGCCAAAATGCCCCGGCAGGGGGTGAGTTCTACGAGCAGTACTTC
CASSQNAPAGGEFYEQYF
>once|.|TRBJ1-6|TRBV19
TGTGCCAGTACCCCAAACCCAAGGGGGTATTCACCCCTCCACTTT
CASTPNPRGYSPLHF
>.|.|TRBJ1-3|TRBV21-1
TGTGCCAGCAGCAAATGCCAGGGGGCGGACACCATATATTTT
CASSKCQGADTIYF
>.|.|TRBJ1-4|TRBV18
TGTGCCAGCTCCCCAGGAGGAGGGACTAGCCTTAATGAAAAACTGTTTTTT
CASSPGGGTSLNEKLFF
>.|TRBD1|TRBJ2-7|TRBV5-1
TGCGCCAGCAGCTTGGAGTGGGGCAGGGGGTTGGGGGAGCAGTACTTC
CASSLEWGRGLGEQYF
>.|.|TRBJ2-2|TRBV21-1
TGTGCCAGCAGCAACGCCACCCGGAGCGGGAGAGGCACCGGGGAGCTGTTTTTT
CASSNATRSGRGTGELFF
>.|TRBD2|TRBJ2-3|TRBV14
TGTGCCAGCAGCCCCCGCGGGGGGGGCCGCACGCAGTATTTT
CASSPRGGGRTQYF
>.|.|TRBJ2-1|TRBV18
TGTGCCAGCTCACCCCCGAGTCGTAATGAGCAGTTCTTC
CASSPPSRNEQFF
>.|.|TRBJ1-4|TRBV5-1
TGCGCCAGCAGCACCCCGACAGCTCCCCCCAAGCTGTTTTTT
CASSTPTAPPKLFF
>.|.|TRBJ2-7|TRBV7-9
TGTGCCAGCAGCTTAGCGCTGAGCGGGGAGCAGTACTTC
CASSLALSGEQYF
>.|TRBD1|TRBJ2-7|TRBV30
TGTGCCTGGACTCGCGGTGGGACAGGGGGCTCCTACGAGCAGTACTTC
CAWTRGGTGGSYEQYF
>.|TRBD1|TRBJ1-2|TRBV12-3/TRBV12-4
TGTGCCAGCAGGTTACAGGGGGCGGGTGGCTACACCTTC
CASRLQGAGGYTF
>.|TRBD1|TRBJ1-2|TRBV5-4
TGTGCCAGCAGCCTGGACAGGGTTGGGCAGGGGGCCTATGGCTACACCTTC
CASSLDRVGQGAYGYTF
>.|.|TRBJ1-3|TRBV24-1
TGTGCCACCAGTGATTTGGCCCCATCCAGTACCTCTGGAAACACCATATATTTT
CATSDLAPSSTSGNTIYF
>.|.|TRBJ1-6|TRBV7-8
TGTGCCAGCAGAGACACCACCCATAATTCACCCCTCCACTTT
CASRDTTHNSPLHF
>.|.|TRBJ2-7|TRBV5-6
TGTGCCAGCAGCTTGCTCCAGGGGGGCTACGAGCAGTACTTC
CASSLLQGGYEQYF
>.|.|TRBJ1-6|TRBV2
TGTGCCAGTGGGGCCACCGAAGTTTCACCCCTCCACTTT
CASGATEVSPLHF
>.|.|TRBJ1-5|TRBV19
TGTGCCAGTATCGATCGGGGGGGCTCCAATCAGCCCCAGCATTTT
CASIDRGGSNQPQHF
>.|TRBD1|TRBJ1-2|TRBV2
TGTGCCAGCAGTGAAAGGGGACAGCAATCCTATGGCTACACCTTC
CASSERGQQSYGYTF
>.|.|TRBJ2-2|TRBV5-4
TGTGCCAGCAGCTTAGAGCCCTCCGGGGAGCTGTTTTTT
CASSLEPSGELFF
>once|.|TRBJ1-5|TRBV5-4
TGTGCCAGCAGCTTGGGGGCCGGCATTGGGCAGCCCCAGCATTTT
CASSLGAGIGQPQHF
>.|TRBD2|TRBJ2-5|TRBV15
TGTGCCACCAGCAGAGGCTGGGATGGGGGGGGGACCCAGTACTTC
CATSRGWDGGGTQYF
>.|.|TRBJ1-2|TRBV4-1
TGCGCCAGCAGCCCCCAGGGAAATGGGGGGGGCTATGGCTACACCTTC
CASSPQGNGGGYGYTF
>.|.|TRBJ1-4|TRBV18
TGTGCCAGCTCACCCCCGGAGAAACTCGGGGAAAAACTGTTTTTT
CASSPPEKLGEKLFF
>many|.|TRBJ1-1|TRBV20-1
TGCAGTGCCGCCTCCGGGGCTGAAGCTTTCTTT
CSAASGAEAFF
>many|.|TRBJ2-1|TRBV2
TGTGCCAGCAGCGCTACTAGCAACCCTTACAATGAGCAGTTCTTC
CASSATSNPYNEQFF
>.|TRBD1|TRBJ1-3|TRBV3-1/TRBV3-2
TGTGCCAGCAGCTCACAGGGGATGGGGGCTGGAAACACCATATATTTT
CASSSQGMGAGNTIYF
>.|.|TRBJ2-3|TRBV21-1
TGTGCCAGCAGCAAAGTTAATAGCGGGGGGCGAGACACGCAGTATTTT
CASSKVNSGGRDTQYF
>.|TRBD2|TRBJ2-2|TRBV7-3
TGTGCCAGCAGACGGGGGGCTAGCGGGAGGCCAGGGGTTACCGGGGAGCTGTTTTTT
CASRRGASGRPGVTGELFF
>few|.|TRBJ1-4|TRBV10-3
TGTGCCATCAGCCGGGAGCAAAATGAAAAACTGTTTTTT
CAISREQNEKLFF
>.|TRBD2|TRBJ2-1|TRBV10-3
TGTGCCATCAGTGGCAGTACTAGCGTCTCCAATGAGCAGTTCTTC
CAISGSTSVSNEQFF
>.|TRBD1|TRBJ2-3|TRBV5-1
TGCGCCAGCAGCACACAAGGGACAGCCAACACAGATACGCAGTATTTT
CASSTQGTANTDTQYF
>.|TRBD2|TRBJ2-1|TRBV5-1
TGCGCCAGCGGCCCCATGGGTGGCGGGGGAGCCTACAATGAGCAGTTCTTC
CASGPMGGGGAYNEQFF
>.|TRBD2|TRBJ2-2|TRBV9
TGTGCCAGCAGCGTAGGGACTAGCGGGAGTAACACCGGGGAGCTGTTTTTT
CASSVGTSGSNTGELFF
>.|TRBD2|TRBJ2-7|TRBV5-1
TGCGCCAGCAGCCCGGGGGGAGGCTGGAGCTCCTACGAGCAGTACTTC
CASSPGGGWSSYEQYF
>.|.|TRBJ2-1|TRBV4-2
TGTGCCAGCAGCCTAGGGACAAGCTCCTACAATGAGCAGTTCTTC
CASSLGTSSYNEQFF